Sequencing of this TCR beta chain was carried out in a study of cytomegalovirus exposure and HLA in healthy donors (dated 2017 in TCRdb). Study-level background: In an earlier analysis of 450 to 750 of the donors, 276 Gb of sequence data and 90 million to 120 million unique TCR beta sequences from 150 million to 200 million T cells were reported. In an earlier analysis of 587 of the donors, high-throughput TCR beta sequencing was used to judge whether each TCR beta V gene segment behaved as functional or pseudogenic. HLA typing included class I and class II loci at four-digit resolution. The later analysis used no new phenotypic data to find candidate immune exposures, relying instead on TCR beta sequences and their occurrence across donors. Of the 398 genotyped donors, 65% to 90% were placed in the genetic ancestry cluster associated with self-reported Caucasian donors. A handful of DR-DQ haplotypes were treated as single units for association and clustering because of strong linkage in the cohort. The number of donors typed differed by locus, with 629-630 for A, B, C, DRB1 and DQB1, roughly 550 for DQA1, approximately 570 for DPA1, and around 450 for DPB1. In addition to the first cohort of 650 to 800 subjects, a separate validation cohort of approximately 130 different subjects was used. The study profiled the T cell repertoires of 550 to 700 subjects by immunosequencing and related them to cytomegalovirus serostatus. To study patterns of TCR occurrence, a later analysis re-analyzed previously published TCR beta repertoires from 666 donors and added high-resolution HLA genotyping. Alongside the repertoire data, information on donor age, sex, ethnicity and CMV serostatus was compiled. The study aimed to test whether cataloging public T cell receptors could reveal signatures of past pathogen exposure. All discovery cohort repertoires had been generated on a single sequencing platform. To predict cytomegalovirus infection status, the study combined high-throughput TCR immunosequencing, statistical association of individual TCRs with disease status, and machine learning. On average, around 240,000 unique TCR beta nucleotide sequences were sequenced per donor among fewer than 500 genotyped donors of the cohort, with roughly 18% of those sequences being non-productive. An early release covering roughly 640 HLA-typed donors comprised about 320 gigabases of sequencing data and around 85 million unique TCR sequences. In a later genetic analysis, genome-wide SNP genotypes for about three fifths of the roughly 670 donors were used, and that subset was treated as a discovery cohort.

CDR1 MDHEN and CDR2 SYDVKM are derived from the germline V gene. The germline ends are 16 bases apart after V is trimmed by 3 bases and J by 8 bases. The cysteine opens and the phenylalanine closes a CDR3 of 14 amino acids. Only the CDR3 DNA is retained, 42 bases long and in frame from the first base. The cohort consisted of 666 healthy bone marrow donors. At the time of sampling, all cohort members were nominally healthy, though unrecorded immune exposures were likely present. The donor tested CMV seronegative and was one of the 352 seronegative cohort members. Each donor provided a peripheral blood sample, and peripheral blood mononuclear cells were used for TCR beta sequencing. The Qiagen DNeasy Blood Extraction Kit was used to extract genomic DNA from the blood cell samples. To note about this clone: Its antigen is still unknown. Per-nucleotide qualities are absent, and no much larger clonotype sits a single base away.

The library was generated by the immunoSEQ multiplex PCR assay. A mixture of 60 forward primers for TCR Vbeta segments and 13 reverse primers for TCR Jbeta segments was used in the multiplex PCR. Amplification of the CDR3 region of rearranged TCR beta genes was performed with a multiplex PCR assay on genomic DNA. The Illumina HiSeq System was used to sequence the amplified TCR beta libraries as 87-base-pair reads. The paper's data handling went like this. In a later analysis, about 80 million unique TCR beta chains were counted across the 666 repertoires, and roughly 11 million of these chains were shared by at least two donors. A nearest-neighbor algorithm error-corrected the raw reads and collapsed the reads into unique sequences, merging closely related sequences to remove PCR and sequencing errors. To assign V, D and J gene segments, CDR3 sequences were aligned to IMGT reference sequences. For a sequence to be retained, a match of at least six nucleotides was required to both a V gene segment and a J gene segment. A rearrangement was called productive if the CDR3 had no stop codons and remained in frame with V and J, and every other rearrangement was called non-productive. CDR3 was defined by IMGT convention, running from the second conserved V-encoded cysteine to the conserved J-encoded phenylalanine. The earlier analysis of roughly 590 of the donors excluded any sequence lacking an unambiguous match to a single V gene segment. An earlier analysis of 587 of the donors classified V segments as functional when productive rearrangements were above 56.7% and as segregating when the standard deviation between donors was above 5%. To diagnose cytomegalovirus status from the catalog of TCR beta chain sequences, a statistical classification framework was built. In a later analysis, V and J genes were assigned by comparing TCR nucleotide sequences against IMGT/GENE-DB human TR gene sequences. In a later analysis, CDR3 sequences and most-parsimonious VDJ recombination scenarios were assigned using the TCRdist pipeline. A later analysis defined each TCR beta chain by its CDR3 amino acid sequence plus V-gene family, and excluded reads lacking a unique V-gene family. A later analysis removed several hundred highly shared, low-generation-probability nucleotide sequences to deal with suspected cross-contamination and a sequencing artifact. A later analysis calculated a clonal expansion index for each public chain from normalized within-repertoire ranks of inferred template counts. A later analysis computed generation probabilities with a VDJ recombination model fitted to out-of-frame rearrangements, and checked the results against IGoR. In a later analysis, hypergeometric tests were used to score TCR-TCR, TCR-HLA and TCR-CMV co-occurrence, with a repertoire-size bias correction applied to TCR pairs. In a later analysis, false discovery rates were estimated by permuting HLA or CMV assignments 20 times. In a later analysis, co-occurring TCRs were grouped with DBSCAN, and TCRdist sequence similarity was added when clustering was performed within HLA-allele-positive subsets. Co-occurrence clustering excluded repertoires with fewer than 30,000 or more than 120,000 public chains, plus five with anomalous nucleotide sharing. Entries here come from immuneACCESS through TCRdb and include only in-frame sequences with V and J called. Some clones fail to appear in such tables; in the studies checked, an unresolved V gene covers under half of the shortfall, and the cause of the remainder is unknown. V, J and clone size derive from that table, while D and trimming were established from the DNA sequence. The sample records more than 150,000 clones, just over 75% of which are singletons. Jointly, the top ten make up more than 1.4% of the sample.

What the research found in general, with its limitations: In a later analysis, TCR association rates were found to vary across HLA loci, with the most associated TCRs seen for DRB1 alleles and the fewest for HLA-C alleles. Broadly in line with IMGT annotations, most TCR beta V segments showed up in productive rearrangements about 87% or about 30% of the time in an earlier analysis of under 700 of the donors. Correlated functional status among segregating V segments might be attributable to linkage disequilibrium, but an unknown experimental factor could not be ruled out. A later analysis found that most CMV-associated TCR beta chains appeared HLA-restricted, with HLA associations seemingly driven largely by CMV exposure. In a later analysis, several top co-occurrence clusters were reported to appear linked to parvovirus B19, influenza, CMV and Epstein-Barr virus. In a later analysis, some 18,000 TCR beta sequences were associated with specific HLA alleles at a false discovery rate of 0.05. Most TCR sequences were seen in very few donors, while some public TCRs were found in many individuals. A further reported finding was that TCR beta sequences accurately predicted the HLA-A and HLA-B alleles for most subjects in the first cohort. When HLA alleles, especially DR and DQ, strongly co-occurred, attributing TCR associations to individual alleles was difficult. Presence/absence analyses assumed roughly uniform sequencing depth across donors, an assumption that may not hold. Because counts were too low, roughly 16 rarely observed V segments, including chromosome 9 orphons, were excluded from the earlier analysis of roughly 580 of the donors. The classifier was reported to diagnose cytomegalovirus status with high specificity and sensitivity in both the original and validation cohorts. The cohort was sequenced for TCR beta chains only, and without alpha or paired-chain data the features that could be detected were limited. In a later genetic analysis, a missense DCLRE1C variant was associated with V-gene and J-gene trimming of TCR beta chains, and the association was replicated in an independent cohort. In vitro tests confirmed that a few of the cytomegalovirus-associated TCR beta chains recognize cytomegalovirus antigens. For the cohort, immune exposure information was limited to CMV serostatus. The sequencing pipeline was judged likely to have produced a cluster of highly shared sequence variants as a technical artifact. The study listed 150 to 200 TCR beta chains as associated with cytomegalovirus. Some IMGT-functional V segments, including TRBV6-2 and TRBV6-3, could not be told apart with the 87-base-pair reads, so those segments were excluded. In a later genetic analysis, fewer N-insertions in productive TCRs were reported among donors in an Asian-associated ancestry cluster than the 666-donor mean. In a later analysis, HLA-associated TCR beta chains were found to be more clonally expanded and to have lower generation probabilities than equally common non-associated chains. It was suggested by the authors that the approach could potentially be generalized to other disease states and immunological phenotypes. Because HLA typing was unavailable for some donors at each locus, only the typed subset was used in association tests.

The sample comprised PBMCs. The sequence links TRBV28 to TRBJ1-2, with the D gene not clear enough to name. This TCR came from a man aged 18 to 29 in good health and CMV-seronegative. CDR3 loop: CASSFQSLLRGYTF. At the DNA level, the sequence is TGTGCCAGCAGTTTCCAGAGCCTCTTGAGGGGCTACACCTTC.